This T cell receptor (beta chain) was identified in a study of cytomegalovirus exposure and HLA in healthy donors. Whole-study results and caveats: Later on, an analysis tied about 17,000 TCR beta sequences to HLA alleles at 0.05 false discovery rate. Later analysis identified a missense DCLRE1C variant that was linked to TCR beta V- and J-gene trimming. The majority of TCR sequences were rare, yet some public TCRs appeared in many donors.

Healthy bone marrow donors made up the cohort. Primers: 60 Vbeta forward and 13 Jbeta reverse. Produced via immunoSEQ multiplex PCR; TCRdb's table is partial and in-frame only. This repertoire shows 150,000 to 200,000 clones, 70% to 80% found once; its top ten account for 1.5% to 2%. CDR1 is ENHRY, CDR2 SYGVKD, per germline. There are 14 residues in the CDR3. V was cut by 0 bases and J by 1 base, with 6 bases left in between. This clone was seen only once. Its antigen is still unknown. This receptor was taken from a man in his thirties or forties in good health and CMV-seronegative. This rearrangement joins TRBV10-3 to TRBJ1-1, with D unresolved. The specimen was PBMCs. The CDR3 DNA follows: TGTGCCATCAGTGAGTCGAACAGGAACACTGAAGCTTTCTTT. Translated: CAISESNRNTEAFF.